This T cell receptor (beta chain) originates from a study of blood T cells in healthy people across ages. The CDR3 extends over 15 amino acids. CDR1 and CDR2 from the germline V gene are DFQATT and SNEGSKA (reference sequence). This clonotype was detected a few times. A much larger clonotype is one base distant, so this may be a read error. PCR was performed a second time for 7 to 11 cycles using a sample-barcoded 5' primer and a J-beta primer mix. Template switching added a 12-random-nucleotide identifier to every cDNA molecule. TCRdb re-called the 5' RACE reads with MiXCR, one entry per CDR3 protein. This table has 590,000 or so distinct CDR3 sequences, 25% to 35% appearing once.

The gene calls are TRBV20-1 and TRBJ2-1; TRBD2 matches 8 bases. The DNA end is more similar to TRBJ2-7, so the J call may be wrong. Input material: blood. This TCR came from a woman aged 80 or over in good health. In DNA, the CDR3 is TGCAGTGCTAGGAAATGTACTAGCGGCTACAATGAGCAGTACTTC. Amino acids: CSARKCTSGYNEQYF.